The source of this T cell receptor beta chain is a study of blood T cell repertoires in COVID-19. Overall study context: COVID-19 samples collected from the United States, Italy and Spain covered acute and convalescent phases.

Produced via immunoSEQ multiplex PCR; TCRdb's table is partial and in-frame only. Of 250,000 to 400,000 clones in the sample, over 85% are singletons; the top ten hold roughly 2.6%. The CDR3 runs 17 residues. Germline V lookup: CDR1 MGHDK, CDR2 SYGVNS. The V end was cut by 1 base, the J end by 1 base, with 14 bases between. The sequence was collected from a man in his 60s who had recovered from COVID-19. The V call is TRBV25-1, the J call TRBJ1-3; D possibly corresponds to TRBD1 (6 bases). The sequenced sample consisted of PBMCs or T cells enriched from blood (not recorded which). The CDR3: CASSEFGQIQSGNTIYF. The DNA for the CDR3 is TGTGCCAGCAGTGAATTTGGACAGATTCAATCTGGAAACACCATATATTTT. Combining the CDR3 with reference TRBV25-1 and TRBJ1-3 gives the whole variable domain EADIYQTPRYLVIGTGKKITLECSQTMGHDKMYWYQQDPGMELHLIHYSYGVNSTEKGDLSSESTVSRIRTEHFPLTLESARPSHTSQYLCASSEFGQIQSGNTIYFGEGSWLTVV.